The clone carrying this T cell receptor beta chain was observed at least ten times. This entry comes from a study of T cells in Graves' hyperthyroidism and ophthalmopathy. RNA transcripts gave rise to amplified TCR beta CDR3 regions. With the HTBI primer set, the TCR CDR3 went through a first round of RT-PCR. One entry per CDR3 protein, called by TCRdb with MiXCR from the multiplex PCR reads. The sample carries hundreds of thousands of distinct CDR3 sequences, roughly 15% recorded once. Germline V gene sequence: CDR1 LGHNA, CDR2 YNFKEQ. Trimming took 1 base from V and 5 from J, leaving 5 bases between them. This CDR3 has 12 amino acids. Investigators excluded patients with uncontrolled infection, other autoimmune disease, pregnancy or lactation.

Sample: blood. This TCR derives from a woman aged 18 to 35 with Graves' ophthalmopathy. The chain couples TRBV4-2 to TRBJ1-2; D not certain. The CDR3 here is CASSQGRYGYTF. The DNA for the CDR3 is TGTGCCAGCAGCCAAGGGCGATATGGCTACACCTTC.